The present entry profiles one T cell receptor (beta chain) with its context. The sample carries other DNA sequences with the same CDR3. This sample is drawn from a study of T cell responses to AZD1222 COVID-19 vaccine. Across the study: Researchers grouped second doses given at about 4 or about 12 weeks into one pool.

The protocol was immunoSEQ multiplex PCR, while the TCRdb copy is restricted to in-frame clones and leaves out a portion. The table lists over 95,000 clones, 87% of them singletons, with approximately 12% in the top ten. The clonotype originates from an adult in good health. This specimen consisted of peripheral blood, obtained on day 0 of AZD1222 vaccination.

The CDR3 coding sequence is TGTGCCAGCAGTTTACGGCCCTCCGAATCTTACGAGCAGTACTTC. Protein: CASSLRPSESYEQYF. The J gene is TRBJ2-7, the V gene TRBV28; D is ambiguous. Germline assignment: CDR1 MDHEN and CDR2 SYDVKM. The V end was cut by 2 bases, the J end by 4 bases, with 15 bases between. There are 15 residues in the CDR3.